Listed below are T cell receptor beta chains from one sample, sequenced in a study of lymphopenia after photon versus proton radiotherapy. Assay: immunoSEQ multiplex PCR; the TCRdb copy retains only in-frame clones and omits some. Here the sample spans some 55,000 clones, around 83% being singletons. The sequencing here drew on peripheral blood, taken from a patient treated with photon-based radiotherapy. Receptor source: a man aged 45-60 years with gastric cancer. CDR3s include the opening cysteine and the closing phenylalanine or tryptophan. The order of the fields is J gene, D gene, clone size, V gene, CDR3 protein, CDR3 DNA. The D gene is left open where the match is weak. Where a row states a size, it is once, few, many or the class of an expanded clone; other rows omit it.

TRBJ2-2 . few TRBV27 CASSLGQTNTGELFF TGTGCCAGCAGTTTAGGACAGACCAACACCGGGGAGCTGTTTTTT
TRBJ1-2 TRBD1 . TRBV2 CASRGQDLNYGYTF TGTGCCAGCAGAGGACAGGACCTTAACTATGGCTACACCTTC
TRBJ1-1 . . TRBV5-1 CASSFSMNTEAFF TGCGCCAGCAGCTTTTCTATGAACACTGAAGCTTTCTTT
TRBJ2-5 . . TRBV1 CTSSQDRKQGLRGQETQYF TGCACCAGCAGCCAAGATAGGAAACAGGGGTTAAGGGGGCAAGAGACCCAGTACTTC
TRBJ2-1 . . TRBV28 CASRGESYNEQFF TGTGCCAGCAGGGGGGAGTCCTACAATGAGCAGTTCTTC
TRBJ2-2 . . TRBV5-4 CASSFILESTGELFF TGTGCCAGCAGCTTTATTCTAGAGTCCACCGGGGAGCTGTTTTTT
TRBJ2-2 TRBD2 . TRBV15 CATSRVRSGSLELFF TGTGCCACCAGCAGAGTAAGGAGCGGGAGCCTTGAGCTGTTTTTT
TRBJ1-2 . few TRBV7-2 CASSLGASYGYTF TGTGCCAGCAGCTTAGGTGCTTCCTATGGCTACACCTTC
TRBJ2-7 . . TRBV18 CASSPGFSSYEQYF TGTGCCAGCTCACCGGGGTTTAGCTCCTACGAGCAGTACTTC
TRBJ2-1 TRBD1 . TRBV6-1 CASSLGQGYNEQFF TGTGCCAGCAGCCTAGGACAGGGTTACAATGAGCAGTTCTTC
TRBJ2-7 . . TRBV11-1 CASSSKTQGGSYEQYF TGTGCCAGCAGCTCAAAGACACAGGGCGGCTCCTACGAGCAGTACTTC
TRBJ2-7 . . TRBV2 CASSEGYEQYF TGTGCCAGCAGTGAAGGGTACGAGCAGTACTTC
TRBJ1-2 . . TRBV5-1 CASSSDTGYGYTF TGCGCCAGCAGCTCGGACACGGGCTATGGCTACACCTTC
TRBJ1-2 . . TRBV14 CASSQGHSYGYTF TGTGCCAGCAGCCAGGGACACTCATATGGCTACACCTTC
TRBJ2-3 . . TRBV6-1 CASELAVGDTQYF TGTGCCAGCGAACTTGCTGTTGGGGATACGCAGTATTTT
TRBJ2-3 . . TRBV5-8 CASSLEWGSTDTQYF TGTGCCAGCAGCTTGGAATGGGGGTCCACAGATACGCAGTATTTT
TRBJ2-1 . once TRBV7-9 CASSLDGTPRNEQFF TGTGCCAGCAGCTTAGACGGGACTCCCAGGAATGAGCAGTTCTTC
TRBJ2-1 . . TRBV19 CASSIYGDYNEQFF TGTGCCAGTAGTATATACGGCGATTACAATGAGCAGTTCTTC
TRBJ2-2 . . TRBV4-2 CASSQDRGLYTGELFF TGTGCCAGCAGCCAAGATCGGGGGTTATACACCGGGGAGCTGTTTTTT
TRBJ2-7 TRBD1 . TRBV6-5 CASSYSSAGTDYEQYF TGTGCCAGCAGTTACTCTTCGGCCGGGACAGACTACGAGCAGTACTTC
TRBJ1-5 TRBD1 . TRBV5-1 CASSLGGSTGTDQPQHF TGCGCCAGCAGCCTGGGGGGATCGACAGGGACGGACCAGCCCCAGCATTTT
TRBJ2-3 . . TRBV2 CASSLVGNTQYF TGTGCCAGCAGCTTAGTCGGGAATACGCAGTATTTT
TRBJ2-5 . . TRBV30 CAWSVLPRNQETQYF TGTGCCTGGAGTGTACTTCCTCGGAACCAAGAGACCCAGTACTTC
TRBJ2-7 . . TRBV14 CASSQGQGTQYEQYF TGTGCCAGCAGCCAAGGGCAGGGTACCCAATACGAGCAGTACTTC
TRBJ2-7 . . TRBV28 CASSRPSGSRSYEQYF TGTGCCAGCAGCAGGCCCTCGGGCAGCCGGTCATACGAGCAGTACTTC
TRBJ2-3 . . TRBV2 CASSDTGLGDTQYF TGTGCCAGCAGTGACACAGGGTTGGGAGATACGCAGTATTTT
TRBJ2-1 . . TRBV14 CASSLLLYGDNNEQFF TGTGCCAGCAGCCTCCTTCTGTATGGGGATAACAATGAGCAGTTCTTC
TRBJ2-3 TRBD2 . TRBV6-5 CASSYSIAGLTDTQYF TGTGCCAGCAGTTACTCGATAGCGGGACTTACAGATACGCAGTATTTT
TRBJ2-1 . . TRBV10-1 CASSRDQSSYNEQFF TGCGCCAGCAGCCGCGATCAGAGCTCCTACAATGAGCAGTTCTTC
TRBJ1-1 TRBD1 . TRBV29-1 CSVEVRTGITEAFF TGCAGCGTTGAAGTAAGGACAGGGATCACTGAAGCTTTCTTT
TRBJ2-1 . . TRBV4-3 CASSQDWLPHNEQFF TGCGCCAGCAGCCAAGATTGGCTTCCGCACAATGAGCAGTTCTTC
TRBJ2-1 TRBD2 . TRBV13 CASSPSLSGGEQFF TGTGCCAGCAGCCCATCCCTTAGCGGGGGTGAGCAGTTCTTC
TRBJ2-4 . . TRBV7-9 CASSLAGKAKNIQYF TGTGCCAGCAGCTTAGCGGGAAAAGCCAAAAACATTCAGTACTTC
TRBJ2-2 . once TRBV11-3 CASMDRGTGELFF TGTGCCAGCATGGATAGAGGTACCGGGGAGCTGTTTTTT
TRBJ2-5 . . TRBV2 CASSEARAGTQYF TGTGCCAGCAGTGAGGCAAGGGCGGGGACCCAGTACTTC